This T cell receptor (beta chain) was captured in a study of vaccination effects on CD4 cells after COVID-19. Profiling relied on immunoSEQ multiplex PCR, and the TCRdb table lists in-frame clones only, not all of them. The sample yields 50,000 to 65,000 clones, 73% seen once. Peptide-pool stimulation followed by sequencing identified expanded antigen-specific CD4+ clonotypes in the ViraFEST assay. Isolation of CD4+ T cells took place after 10 to 11 days of culture. Each participant was given two doses of one vaccine (BNT162b2 or mRNA-1273). The germline CDR1 and CDR2 sequences are SGHNT and YYREEE (reference sequence). The CDR3 consists of 19 residues. Losses at the gene ends were 0 bases for V and 3 bases for J; bases not matched to a gene: 13. Whole-study findings and limits: Marked clonal contraction of infection- and vaccine-induced clones was seen late after vaccination.

Regarding this clone: Its antigen is still unknown.

This clonotype was obtained from a human donor who received a COVID-19 vaccine. The sequencing used CD4+ T cells from PBMCs cultured with HCoV-229E spike peptides, collected after COVID-19 vaccination. The chain recombines TRBV5-4 with TRBJ2-1; 9 bases match TRBD2. CDR3 coding DNA: TGTGCCAGCAGCTTGGGTGAGGCGGGGGGGCGGAACTACTACAATGAGCAGTTCTTC. Protein product: CASSLGEAGGRNYYNEQFF.